These 10 T cell receptor beta chains share one sample of origin, sequenced in a study of shared clonotypes between healthy human individuals. Some clones are missing from TCRdb's copy, which holds only in-frame ones; the method was immunoSEQ multiplex PCR. The table records hundreds of thousands of clones, roughly 72% of them present only once. Source material: memory CD4+ T cells sorted from blood. Subset meaning: CD45RA-negative fraction. These receptors were collected from a woman aged 30 to 39 in good health.

The chain recombines TRBV28 with TRBJ2-7, with a possible D match to TRBD1 (6 bases). Trimming stripped 4 bases from V and 5 bases from J, with 9 bases between. The CDR3 extends over 12 amino acids. The germline CDR1 and CDR2 sequences are MDHEN and SYDVKM. The CDR3 DNA follows: TGTGCCAGCAGTTCCAGGGGCCACGAGCAGTACTTC. Protein sequence: CASSSRGHEQYF. The full variable domain, completed using reference TRBV28 and TRBJ2-7, is DVKVTQSSRYLVKRTGEKVFLECVQDMDHENMFWYRQDPGLGLRLIYFSYDVKMKEKGDIPEGYSVSREKKERFSLILESASTNQTSMYLCASSSRGHEQYFGPGTRLTVT.

This clone came up once. Given a far larger clone just one base away, this is likely a sequencing read error. The sample holds other DNA sequences that translate to the same CDR3. This rearrangement joins TRBV5-1 to TRBJ2-3; D remains unclear. The germline gives CDR1 SGHRS, CDR2 YFSETQ. V was shortened by 1 base and J by 0 bases, with 3 bases between the two germline ends. CDR3 size: 13 residues. The chain's CDR3 is CASSLWSTDTQYF. CDR3 in DNA: TGCGCCAGCAGCTTGTGGAGCACAGATACGCAGTATTTT.

V is TRBV5-1 and J is TRBJ2-3; 8 bases are shared with TRBD2. This CDR3 has 15 residues. Unmatched junction bases numbered 5, after V lost 1 base and J lost 4 bases. Germline V lookup: CDR1 SGHRS, CDR2 YFSETQ. As DNA, the CDR3 is TGCGCCAGCAGCTTGATGGCGGGGGGCTCAGATACGCAGTATTTT. The encoded protein is CASSLMAGGSDTQYF. Filled out from reference TRBV5-1 and TRBJ2-3, the complete variable domain reads KAGVTQTPRYLIKTRGQQVTLSCSPISGHRSVSWYQQTPGQGLQFLFEYFSETQRNKGNFPGRFSGRQFSNSRSEMNVSTLELGDSALYLCASSLMAGGSDTQYFGPGTRLTVL.

The chain uses TRBV5-1 and TRBJ1-3; D perhaps matches TRBD1 (6 bases). V was trimmed by 2 bases and J by 4 bases, leaving 13 bases between them. CDR1 and CDR2 from the germline V gene are SGHRS and YFSETQ. The CDR3 runs 15 residues. This CDR3 is CASSFWGAQGNTIYF. The CDR3 DNA follows: TGCGCCAGCAGCTTTTGGGGGGCGCAGGGAAACACCATATATTTT.

This sequence joins TRBV5-3 and TRBJ2-1, with D perhaps TRBD1 (5 bases). TRBV5-3 is an ORF for which the function is uncertain. The CDR3 is 15 residues long. The ends were cut back, 3 bases at V and 2 bases at J, with 12 bases in the middle. In nucleotides, the CDR3 is TGTGCCAGAAGCTGCCAGGGCTTTACCTACAATGAGCAGTTCTTC. Translating it yields CARSCQGFTYNEQFF.

This clone appeared once. The chain uses TRBV19 and TRBJ2-7; D might be TRBD1 (6 bases). CDR1 LNHDA and CDR2 SQIVND come from the germline V gene (reference sequence). CDR3 length equals 14 residues. Trimming removed 6 bases at V and 0 bases at J, with 12 bases between. The chain's CDR3 is CASRTTGSSYEQYF. For the CDR3, the DNA is TGTGCCAGTAGGACCACAGGGAGCTCCTACGAGCAGTACTTC.

The chain is built from TRBV27 and TRBJ2-2; D could derive from TRBD1 or TRBD2 (5 bases each). The CDR3 extends over 15 amino acids. The germline V gene encodes CDR1 MNHEY and CDR2 SMNVEV (reference sequence). Between the trimmed V and J ends, which lost 3 bases and 3 bases, there was a span of 11 bases. DNA of the CDR3: TGTGCCAGCAGTTTTGGACTCAGGGACACCGGGGAGCTGTTTTTT. It codes for CASSFGLRDTGELFF.

The chain couples TRBV9 to TRBJ2-4, with 15 bases fitting TRBD2. J lost 0 bases, V lost 3 bases, and 4 bases had no gene match. The CDR3 loop spans 18 amino acids. Per germline, CDR1 SGDLS and CDR2 YYNGEE. This chain's CDR3 is CASSAGLAGGIAKNIQYF. CDR3 coding DNA: TGTGCCAGCAGCGCCGGACTAGCGGGAGGGATAGCCAAAAACATTCAGTACTTC.

This chain connects TRBV29-1 to TRBJ1-1, with 9 bases fitting TRBD1. The junction had 8 bases not matched to a gene; V was cut back by 5 bases and J by 4 bases. The CDR3 is 14 residues long. CDR1 and CDR2 from the germline V gene are SQVTM and ANQGSEA. In DNA form, the CDR3 reads TGCAGCGTTACCGGGACAGGGATTGGCACTGAAGCTTTCTTT. This sequence encodes CSVTGTGIGTEAFF.

This clone was counted a few times. V usage is TRBV10-1 and J usage is TRBJ2-1; D is possibly TRBD2 (5 bases). The CDR3 length is 14 residues. Trimming cost V 2 bases and J 5 bases, with 10 bases left between them. Germline V gene lookup returns CDR1 WNHNN and CDR2 SYGVQD (reference sequence). The CDR3 bases are TGCGCCAGCAGTGAGCAGCGGTTTAACAATGAGCAGTTCTTC. It specifies CASSEQRFNNEQFF.